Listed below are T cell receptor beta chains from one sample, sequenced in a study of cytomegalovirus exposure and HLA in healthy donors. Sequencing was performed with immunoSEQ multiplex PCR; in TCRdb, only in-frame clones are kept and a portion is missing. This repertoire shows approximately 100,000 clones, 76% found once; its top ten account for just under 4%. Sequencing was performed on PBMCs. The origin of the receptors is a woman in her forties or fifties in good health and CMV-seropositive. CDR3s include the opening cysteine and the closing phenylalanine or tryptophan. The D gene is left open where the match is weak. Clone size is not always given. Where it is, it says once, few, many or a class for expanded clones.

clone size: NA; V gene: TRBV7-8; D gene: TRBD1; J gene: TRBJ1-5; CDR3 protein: CATGGTGGQPQHF; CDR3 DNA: TGTGCCACCGGGGGGACAGGGGGACAGCCCCAGCATTTT
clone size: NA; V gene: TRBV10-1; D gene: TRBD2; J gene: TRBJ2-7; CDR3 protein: CASSDTSGYEQYF; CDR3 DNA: TGCGCCAGCAGTGACACTAGCGGCTACGAGCAGTACTTC
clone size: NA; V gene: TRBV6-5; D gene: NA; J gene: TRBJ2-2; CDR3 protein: CASGVRGVAGELFF; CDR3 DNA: TGTGCCAGCGGGGTCAGGGGTGTCGCCGGGGAGCTGTTTTTT
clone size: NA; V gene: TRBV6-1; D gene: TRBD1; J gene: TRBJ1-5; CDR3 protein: CASSEGQGLIEPQHF; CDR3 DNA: TGTGCCAGCAGTGAAGGACAGGGACTTATTGAGCCCCAGCATTTT
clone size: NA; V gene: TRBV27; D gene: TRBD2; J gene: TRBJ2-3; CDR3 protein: CASSLKLAGGSSTDTQYF; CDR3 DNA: TGTGCCAGCAGTTTAAAGTTAGCGGGGGGTTCTAGCACAGATACGCAGTATTTT
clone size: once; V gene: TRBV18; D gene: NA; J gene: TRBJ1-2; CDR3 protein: CASSPPSEELNGYTF; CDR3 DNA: TGTGCCAGCTCACCACCGTCGGAGGAGCTGAATGGCTACACCTTC
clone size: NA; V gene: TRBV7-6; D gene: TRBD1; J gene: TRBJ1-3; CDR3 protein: CASSLYGQGSGNTIYF; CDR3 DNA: TGTGCCAGCAGCCTTTACGGACAGGGGTCTGGAAACACCATATATTTT
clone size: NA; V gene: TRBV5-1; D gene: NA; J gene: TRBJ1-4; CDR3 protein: CASSFIPGDEKLFF; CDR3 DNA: TGCGCCAGCAGCTTCATTCCGGGGGATGAAAAACTGTTTTTT
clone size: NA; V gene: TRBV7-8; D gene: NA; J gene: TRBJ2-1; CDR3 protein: CASSPLGQRNNEQFF; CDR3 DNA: TGTGCCAGCAGCCCTCTCGGTCAGCGTAATAATGAGCAGTTCTTC
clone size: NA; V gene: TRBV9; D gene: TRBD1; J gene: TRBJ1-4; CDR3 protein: CASSSPGQGTTNEKLFF; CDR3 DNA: TGTGCCAGCAGCTCCCCGGGACAGGGAACAACTAATGAAAAACTGTTTTTT
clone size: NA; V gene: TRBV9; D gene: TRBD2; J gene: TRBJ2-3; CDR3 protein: CASSVGLAGGSDTQYF; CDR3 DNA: TGTGCCAGCAGCGTGGGACTAGCGGGAGGGTCAGATACGCAGTATTTT
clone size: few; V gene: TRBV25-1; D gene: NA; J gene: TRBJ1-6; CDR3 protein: CASSELEFGSYNSPLHF; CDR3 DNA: TGTGCCAGCAGTGAATTAGAGTTCGGCTCCTATAATTCACCCCTCCACTTT
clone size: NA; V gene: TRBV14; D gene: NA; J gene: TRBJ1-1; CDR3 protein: CASSQGLGRGRNTEAFF; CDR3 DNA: TGTGCCAGCAGCCAAGGATTGGGCCGGGGTCGAAACACTGAAGCTTTCTTT
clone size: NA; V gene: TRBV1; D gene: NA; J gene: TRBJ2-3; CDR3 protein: CTSSQRKPREGSSDTQYF; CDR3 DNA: TGCACCAGCAGCCAAAGGAAGCCGCGGGAGGGGTCGTCAGATACGCAGTATTTT
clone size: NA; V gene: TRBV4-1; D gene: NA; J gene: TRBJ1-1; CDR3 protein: CASSHIDSEAFF; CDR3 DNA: TGCGCCAGCAGCCACATCGACAGTGAAGCTTTCTTT
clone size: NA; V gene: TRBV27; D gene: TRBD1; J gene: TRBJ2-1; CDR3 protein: CASSLVAGGWNEQFF; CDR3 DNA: TGTGCCAGCAGTTTAGTGGCAGGGGGCTGGAATGAGCAGTTCTTC
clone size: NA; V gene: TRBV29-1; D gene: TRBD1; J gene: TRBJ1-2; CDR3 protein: CSSRGLDGYTF; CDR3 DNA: TGCAGTTCCAGGGGGCTGGATGGCTACACCTTC
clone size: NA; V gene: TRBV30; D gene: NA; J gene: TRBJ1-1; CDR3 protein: CAGVRRGTEAFF; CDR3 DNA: TGTGCCGGAGTTCGCAGGGGCACTGAAGCTTTCTTT
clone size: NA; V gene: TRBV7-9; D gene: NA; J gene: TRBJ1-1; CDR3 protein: CASSLVEAPSEAFF; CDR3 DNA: TGTGCCAGCAGCTTAGTAGAAGCCCCAAGCGAAGCTTTCTTT
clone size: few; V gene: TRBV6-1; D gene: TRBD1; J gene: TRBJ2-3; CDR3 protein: CASNPGQGGTYTQYF; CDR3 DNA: TGTGCCAGCAATCCGGGACAGGGAGGCACATATACGCAGTATTTT
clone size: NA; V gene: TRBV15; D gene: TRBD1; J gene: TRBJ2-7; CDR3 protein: CATSSAPRTGTYEQYF; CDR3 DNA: TGTGCCACCAGCAGCGCCCCTCGGACAGGAACCTACGAGCAGTACTTC
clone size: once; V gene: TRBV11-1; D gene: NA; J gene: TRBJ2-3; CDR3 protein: CASSLGGRSTDTQYF; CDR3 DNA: TGTGCCAGCAGCTTAGGAGGTAGGAGCACAGATACGCAGTATTTT
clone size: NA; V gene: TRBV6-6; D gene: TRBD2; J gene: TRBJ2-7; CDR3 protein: CASTTLAGGRSEYF; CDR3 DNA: TGTGCCAGCACCACACTAGCGGGGGGGCGAAGCGAGTACTTC
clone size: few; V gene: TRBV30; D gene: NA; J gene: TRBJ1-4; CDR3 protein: CAWTGVSNEKLFF; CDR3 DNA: TGTGCCTGGACCGGGGTCTCGAATGAAAAACTGTTTTTT
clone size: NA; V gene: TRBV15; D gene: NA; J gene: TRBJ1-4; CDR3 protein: CATSPRGEKLFF; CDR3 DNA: TGTGCCACCAGCCCCCGAGGGGAAAAACTGTTTTTT
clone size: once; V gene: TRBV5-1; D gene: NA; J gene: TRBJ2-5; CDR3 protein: CASSLGTGSQETQYF; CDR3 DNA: TGCGCCAGCAGCTTGGGTACAGGGAGCCAAGAGACCCAGTACTTC
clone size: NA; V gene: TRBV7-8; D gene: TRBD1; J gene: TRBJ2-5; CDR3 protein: CASSSLRKGVQGRGTQYF; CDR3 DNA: TGTGCCAGCAGCTCCCTGCGGAAAGGGGTACAGGGGAGAGGGACCCAGTACTTC
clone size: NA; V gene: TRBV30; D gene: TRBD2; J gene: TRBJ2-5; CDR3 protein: CAWSPTSGAAETQYF; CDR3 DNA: TGTGCCTGGAGTCCGACTAGCGGGGCCGCAGAGACCCAGTACTTC
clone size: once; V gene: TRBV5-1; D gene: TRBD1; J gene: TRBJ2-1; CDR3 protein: CASRQGQGAYGEQFF; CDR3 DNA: TGCGCCAGCAGACAGGGACAGGGGGCCTACGGTGAGCAGTTCTTC
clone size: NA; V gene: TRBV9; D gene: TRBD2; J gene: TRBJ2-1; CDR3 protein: CASSPTSGRDNEQFF; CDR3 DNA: TGTGCCAGCAGCCCTACTAGCGGGAGGGACAATGAGCAGTTCTTC
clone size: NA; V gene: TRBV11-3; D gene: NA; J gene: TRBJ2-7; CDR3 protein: CASSLGEAYEQYF; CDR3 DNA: TGTGCCAGCAGCTTAGGAGAAGCCTACGAGCAGTACTTC
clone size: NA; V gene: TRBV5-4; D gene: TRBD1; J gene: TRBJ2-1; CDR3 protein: CASSFPGQGKFF; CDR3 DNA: TGTGCCAGCAGCTTCCCGGGACAGGGAAAGTTCTTC
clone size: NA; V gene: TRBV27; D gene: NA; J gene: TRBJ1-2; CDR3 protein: CASGEYGDIQKADGYTF; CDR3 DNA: TGTGCCAGCGGAGAGTATGGGGACATCCAAAAGGCCGATGGCTACACCTTC
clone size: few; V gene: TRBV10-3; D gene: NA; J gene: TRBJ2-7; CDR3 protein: CASSGPQGSYEQYF; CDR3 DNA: TGTGCCAGTTCGGGTCCACAGGGTTCCTACGAGCAGTACTTC
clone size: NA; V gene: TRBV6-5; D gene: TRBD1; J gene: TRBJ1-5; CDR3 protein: CASTQGGPQHF; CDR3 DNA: TGTGCCAGCACCCAGGGGGGACCCCAGCATTTT
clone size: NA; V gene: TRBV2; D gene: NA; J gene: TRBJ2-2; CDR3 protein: CASSRTGELFF; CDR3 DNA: TGTGCCAGCAGCCGCACCGGGGAGCTGTTTTTT
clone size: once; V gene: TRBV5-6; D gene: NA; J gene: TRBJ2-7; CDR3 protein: CASSLGGTYEQYF; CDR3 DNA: TGTGCCAGCAGCTTGGGCGGTACCTACGAGCAGTACTTC
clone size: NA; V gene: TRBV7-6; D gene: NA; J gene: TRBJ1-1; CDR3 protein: CASSLGTFMNTEAFF; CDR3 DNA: TGTGCCAGCAGCTTAGGGACTTTCATGAACACTGAAGCTTTCTTT
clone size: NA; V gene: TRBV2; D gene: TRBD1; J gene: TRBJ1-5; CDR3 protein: CASRGQGRQPQHF; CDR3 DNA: TGTGCCAGCAGAGGACAGGGACGTCAGCCCCAGCATTTT